A single sample gave rise to the 27 T cell receptor beta chains below, sequenced in a study of blood T cells in healthy people across ages. A second PCR, run for roughly 7 to 11 cycles, used a sample-barcoded 5' primer plus a J-beta primer mix. MiXCR, applied by TCRdb to the 5' RACE reads, yields one record per CDR3 protein. The data contain 650,000 to 1,000,000 distinct CDR3 sequences, under 40% of them seen just once; the ten biggest clones take up around 13%. Source material: blood. These receptors were taken from a man younger than 30 in good health.

Comments on this clonotype: The junction departs from germline at one end; a sequencing error may be responsible. The chain joins TRBV3-1 to TRBJ2-3; no clear D gene. The CDR3 is 15 amino acids. Germline loops: CDR1 LGHDT, CDR2 YNNKEL (reference sequence). Here the CDR3 DNA reads TGTGCCAGCAGCCAAGGGGCAGACCCCACAGATGCGCAGTATTTT. It translates to CASSQGADPTDAQYF.

The sample holds a few counts of this clonotype. The CDR3 sequence is CSARDPGLGSEKLFF. CDR3 DNA sequence: TGCAGTGCTAGAGATCCCGGGCTCGGGAGTGAAAAACTGTTTTTT. The V call is TRBV20-1, the J call TRBJ1-4; D is unresolved. Germline assignment: CDR1 DFQATT and CDR2 SNEGSKA (reference sequence). The CDR3 runs to 15 residues. The V end lost 0 bases, the J end lost 7 bases, and 15 bases lay between the germline ends.

Regarding this clonotype: This may come from a read error, since a much larger clone is one base off. The chain is built from TRBV7-2 and TRBJ2-4; D is unresolved. TRBJ2-7 explains the end of the DNA better; the J call may be wrong. Germline V gene data show CDR1 as SGHTA and CDR2 as FQGNSA. The CDR3 contains 14 residues. As DNA, the CDR3 is TGTACCAGCAGCTTAGCCGTGACGGGTTACGAGCAGTACTTC. Amino acids: CTSSLAVTGYEQYF.

The chain links TRBV10-3 to TRBJ1-2; TRBD1 matches 9 bases. This CDR3 comprises 16 residues. Germline CDR1 is ENHRY and CDR2 is SYGVKD. V gave up 3 bases and J gave up 7 bases; unmatched junction bases: 12. The CDR3 protein is CAISDRRDRAIGGYTF. CDR3 DNA: TGTGCCATCAGTGACAGGCGGGACAGGGCAATCGGTGGCTACACCTTC.

On this clonotype: A much larger clone lies one base from this, so it may be a read error. The CDR3 DNA follows: TGTTCCAGCAGTTTACAGGGGATGGAGCAGTTCTTC. Translating it yields CSSSLQGMEQFF. This rearrangement joins TRBV12-3 or TRBV12-4 to TRBJ2-7; the match to TRBD1 covers 7 bases. TRBJ2-1 explains the end of the DNA better; the J call may be wrong. The CDR3 sequence is 12 residues long.

The rearrangement joins TRBV12-3 or TRBV12-4 to TRBJ2-5; 14 bases match TRBD2. The ends lost 6 bases at V and 1 base at J; junction bases unmatched: 7. This CDR3 is 17 amino acids long. The CDR3 coding sequence is TGTGCCAGCAGCCCGGCCGGGACTAGCGGGAGCCAAGAGACCCAGTACTTC. Translating gives CASSPAGTSGSQETQYF.

In its sample, this clonotype was seen a few times. This chain connects TRBV7-8 to TRBJ1-5; D is uncertain. Germline V gene lookup returns CDR1 SGHVS and CDR2 FQNEAQ. The CDR3 consists of 17 residues. V dropped 2 bases and J dropped 0 bases, with 14 bases sitting between them. The CDR3 loop is CASSLMDAAYSNQPQHF. CDR3 nucleotides: TGTGCCAGCAGCTTAATGGACGCAGCTTATAGCAATCAGCCCCAGCATTTT.

The sample holds a few counts of this clonotype. This chain uses TRBV20-1 with TRBJ2-3, with D tentatively TRBD2 (6 bases). V was cut by 1 base and J by 2 bases, with 7 bases left in between. This CDR3 is built from 13 residues. CDR1 and CDR2 (germline): DFQATT, SNEGSKA (reference sequence). The CDR3 here is CSARGGVTDTQYF. CDR3 sequence (DNA): TGCAGTGCTAGAGGCGGGGTCACAGATACGCAGTATTTT.

This clonotype was seen ten or more times. The chain links TRBV12-3 or TRBV12-4 to TRBJ1-5, with 10 bases aligning to TRBD1. V dropped 6 bases and J dropped 6; count of bases not matched to a gene: 2. CDR3 length: 13 amino acids. The DNA for the CDR3 is TGTGCCAGCAGCGGACAGGGGGTTCAGCCCCAGCATTTT. It yields the protein CASSGQGVQPQHF.

The chain uses TRBV12-3 or TRBV12-4 and TRBJ2-2; maybe TRBD2 (5 bases). The V end was cut by 6 bases, the J end by 0 bases, with 11 bases between. This CDR3 has 15 amino acids. Here the CDR3 reads CASRRAIANTGELFF. The CDR3 DNA reads as TGTGCCAGCAGGCGGGCAATCGCGAACACCGGGGAGCTGTTTTTT.

CDR3 region: CASSVEGGVDEQYF. As DNA, the CDR3 is TGTGCCAGCAGCGTAGAGGGAGGGGTGGACGAGCAGTACTTC. V gene TRBV9 combines with J gene TRBJ2-5; TRBD2 matches 7 bases. The end of the DNA aligns better with TRBJ2-7, so the J call may be wrong. This CDR3 region has 14 residues. The germline gives CDR1 SGDLS, CDR2 YYNGEE.

The chain links TRBV6-6 to TRBJ1-1, with TRBD1 as a possible D gene (5 bases). This CDR3 is 16 amino acids long. With 2 bases removed from V and 3 bases from J, the gap between germline ends came to 16 bases. The germline gives CDR1 MNHNY, CDR2 SVGAGI (reference sequence). CDR3 protein: CASSYPNRGRDTEAFF. The CDR3 coding sequence is TGTGCCAGCAGTTACCCGAATAGGGGCAGGGACACTGAAGCTTTCTTT.

The J gene is TRBJ2-2, the V gene TRBV15; no reliable D call. CDR3 length: 14 residues. Trimming removed 1 base at V and 5 bases at J, with 8 bases between. Germline V CDR1 and CDR2: LNHNV, YYDKDF (reference sequence). The CDR3 region has the DNA TGTGCCACCAGCAGAGGCCCAGGAACCGGGGAGCTGTTTTTT. This translates into CATSRGPGTGELFF.

CDR3 in DNA: TGTGCCAGCAGCCAGGCAGGGGATGAAGCTTTCTTT. This translates into CASSQAGDEAFF. The V call is TRBV3-1, the J call TRBJ1-1; tentative D call: TRBD1 (6 bases). In germline, CDR1 is LGHDT, CDR2 YNNKEL (reference sequence). This CDR3 has 12 residues. V lost 3 bases, J lost 7 bases, and 9 bases lay in between.

The chain carries TRBV5-1 and TRBJ2-2; 9 positions agree with TRBD2. The CDR3 extends over 16 amino acids. After removal of 3 bases from V and 4 bases from J, the junction contained 7 bases not matched to a gene. Looked up from germline, CDR1 is SGHRS and CDR2 is YFSETQ. CDR3 amino acids: CASSWQSGGSTGELFF. The CDR3 DNA follows: TGCGCCAGCAGCTGGCAAAGCGGGGGGAGCACCGGGGAGCTGTTTTTT. Full variable domain (missing parts from reference TRBV5-1 and TRBJ2-2): KAGVTQTPRYLIKTRGQQVTLSCSPISGHRSVSWYQQTPGQGLQFLFEYFSETQRNKGNFPGRFSGRQFSNSRSEMNVSTLELGDSALYLCASSWQSGGSTGELFFGEGSRLTVL.

In DNA form, the CDR3 reads TGTGCCAGCCAAGACAGGAAAGAGACCCAGTACTTC. As protein: CASQDRKETQYF. The genes are TRBV12-3 or TRBV12-4 and TRBJ2-5, with D perhaps TRBD1 (6 bases). V gave up 8 bases and J gave up 3 bases, with 10 bases separating them. This CDR3 has 12 residues.

The chain carries TRBV20-1 and TRBJ2-7; TRBD1 is a possible D gene (5 bases). CDR3 size: 12 residues. In germline, CDR1 is DFQATT, CDR2 SNEGSKA (reference sequence). V was trimmed by 3 bases and J by 0 bases, leaving 6 bases between them. The CDR3 DNA is TGCAGTGCTAGTGACAGCTCCTACGAGCAGTACTTC. It codes for CSASDSSYEQYF.

The gene calls are TRBV20-1 and TRBJ2-3, with 10 bases that match TRBD2. Germline V gene data show CDR1 as DFQATT and CDR2 as SNEGSKA (reference sequence). This CDR3 spans 15 amino acids. V was pared by 2 bases and J by 4 bases, with 6 bases of the junction left unmatched. As DNA, the CDR3 is TGCAGTGCTAGACTGTTAGCGGGGGGCGCAGATACGCAGTATTTT. This translates into CSARLLAGGADTQYF.

Concerning this clonotype: One end of the junction varies from germline; a read error may be responsible. The chain has TRBV7-2 and TRBJ2-7; D is unclear. CDR3 length: 14 amino acids. The V gene's germline CDR1 is SGHTA and CDR2 FQGNSA. The CDR3 coding sequence is TGTGCCGGCAGCTTGGAAGAGAGCTCCTACGAGCAGTACTTC. Translated, it gives CAGSLEESSYEQYF.

The V and J genes are TRBV20-1 and TRBJ1-6; 7 positions agree with TRBD1. The V segment lost 0 bases and the J segment 2 bases; nucleotides outside the gene matches: 7. The germline CDR1 and CDR2 sequences are DFQATT and SNEGSKA (reference sequence). CDR3 length: 17 residues. The CDR3 nucleotides read TGCAGTGCTAGAGATCGGACAGGAGCTCCCTATAATTCACCCCTCCACTTT. This translates into CSARDRTGAPYNSPLHF.

This clonotype was recorded at least ten times. This chain uses TRBV7-2 with TRBJ1-2; unclear D gene. Trimming cost V 4 bases and J 7 bases, with 19 bases left between them. Germline V lookup: CDR1 SGHTA, CDR2 FQGNSA. CDR3 length equals 15 residues. In DNA form, the CDR3 reads TGTGCCAGCAGCTCCCCCACCCTCGTGGTCGGTGGCTACACCTTC. Translating it yields CASSSPTLVVGGYTF.

In this sample, this clonotype turned up many times. This sequence joins TRBV4-3 and TRBJ2-3; no clear D gene. This CDR3 comprises 14 residues. Germline V gives CDR1 LGHNA, CDR2 YSLEER. Trimming left V 0 bases short and J 2 bases short, with 6 bases between. The CDR3 spells CASSQDPATDTQYF. The CDR3 nucleotides are TGCGCCAGCAGCCAAGATCCCGCCACAGATACGCAGTATTTT.

The V gene is TRBV12-3 or TRBV12-4, the J gene TRBJ2-7; 8 bases map to TRBD1. CDR3 length: 15 amino acids. Unmatched junction bases numbered 8, after V lost 5 bases and J lost 2 bases. The CDR3 protein is CASSPPGTGPYEQYF. In nucleotides, the CDR3 is TGTGCCAGCAGTCCACCCGGGACAGGACCCTACGAGCAGTACTTC.

This clonotype was counted a few times. The chain recombines TRBV6-2 or TRBV6-3 with TRBJ2-4; TRBD1 agrees at 7 bases. V lost 5 bases to trimming and J lost 1 base; unmatched junction nucleotides: 14. The CDR3 sequence is 18 residues long. Germline CDR1 and CDR2: MNHEY and SVGEGT. The CDR3 sequence is CASSRQGGSGEAKNIQYF. The CDR3 DNA sequence: TGTGCCAGCAGTCGACAGGGCGGATCCGGGGAGGCCAAAAACATTCAGTACTTC.

This clonotype occurred many times. V usage is TRBV2 and J usage is TRBJ2-7, with 8 bases matching TRBD1. The V gene end was trimmed by 8 bases and the J gene end by 2 bases; junction bases not matched to a gene: 5. Germline loops: CDR1 SNHLY, CDR2 FYNNEI. There are 13 residues in the CDR3. DNA of the CDR3: TGTGCCAGCGGGACAGGTCCTGCCTACGAGCAGTACTTC. Translated, it gives CASGTGPAYEQYF.

This clonotype was observed a few times. The genes are TRBV4-2 and TRBJ2-2, with a weak D call TRBD2 (7 bases). Germline V gene lookup returns CDR1 LGHNA and CDR2 YNFKEQ. The CDR3 length is 17 residues. Trimming pared 0 bases from V and 3 bases from J, leaving 14 bases between. The CDR3 DNA reads TGTGCCAGCAGCCAAGACTGGGGGGGGGCCGACACCGGGGAGCTGTTTTTT. Translated: CASSQDWGGADTGELFF.

The chain carries TRBV7-3 and TRBJ2-1, with D perhaps matching TRBD1 (5 bases). The CDR3 is 16 residues long. With 5 bases removed from V and 3 bases from J, the gap between germline ends came to 17 bases. In germline, CDR1 is SGHTA, CDR2 FQGTGA. In DNA, the CDR3 is TGTGCCAGCAGCATAGGGGCCGGAGCCGGCTACAATGAGCAGTTCTTC. It encodes CASSIGAGAGYNEQFF.